This T cell receptor beta chain originates from a study of cytomegalovirus exposure and HLA in healthy donors. Study context: Unique TCRs from HLA-typed donors, roughly 89 million of them, were held in an early data release. Of roughly 400 genotyped donors, 75% to 90% grouped in the Caucasian-associated ancestry cluster.

The PCR employed 60 Vbeta primers together with 13 Jbeta primers. Method: immunoSEQ multiplex PCR; TCRdb's copy keeps in-frame clones and lacks some. The sample records about 210,000 clones, 70% to 90% being singletons. Nominal health characterized the donors when sampled, though unrecorded immune exposures were likely. This clone was seen just once. Its antigen is still unknown. Germline V gene sequence: CDR1 MNHNY, CDR2 SVGAGI (reference sequence). The ends lost 6 bases at V and 6 bases at J; junction bases unmatched: 2. The CDR3 extends over 12 amino acids. Study-level findings and limits: A cluster of highly shared sequence variants was likely a sequencing artifact.

The specimen sequenced was PBMCs. The chain has TRBV6-6 and TRBJ1-1; the match to TRBD1 covers 9 bases. This TCR was recovered from a girl aged 2-10 years in good health and CMV-seronegative. In DNA, the CDR3 is TGTGCCAGCAGCCGGACAGGGGCTGAAGCTTTCTTT. Translation gives CASSRTGAEAFF.